This T cell receptor beta chain was recovered during a study of Ad26.COV2.S vaccination and SARS-CoV-2 variants. Looking at the study overall: It was the COV1001 Ad26.COV2.S trial arm that included the donor. In the study, Ad26.COV2.S was injected intramuscularly once, or twice 56 days apart. Findings of the study overall: It was reported that spike-specific CD8+ and CD4+ T cell responses were substantially broad after vaccination.

Sample treatment: some 20 received Ad26.COV2.S at low or high dose, single or two shots; several received placebo; per-sample allocation not given. The samples were gathered on day 63 after the first injection of vaccine or placebo. An Ad26 vector was used to express Wuhan-strain SARS-CoV-2 spike as the vaccine. Regarding this clone: Antigen specificity is unknown.

The CDR3 contains 12 residues. V was cut by 2 bases and J by 4 bases, with 5 bases left in between. Germline V gene lookup returns CDR1 MNHEY and CDR2 SVGEGT. Using immunoSEQ multiplex PCR, the repertoire was profiled, and TCRdb retains in-frame clones only, with some absent. The table lists a few hundred thousand clones, roughly 85% of them singletons, with more than 7% in the top ten. The V and J genes are TRBV6-2 or TRBV6-3 and TRBJ2-5; D is ambiguous. The sequence derives from a person between 18 and 60 years old who received the Ad26.COV2.S COVID-19 vaccine or a placebo. The sample consisted of peripheral blood, taken in a trial of Ad26.COV2.S vaccine versus placebo. As DNA, the CDR3 is TGTGCCAGCAGTTACCCGGGAGAGACCCAGTACTTC. This codes for CASSYPGETQYF.